A selection of T cell receptor beta chains follows, all from one sample in a study of CD8+ T cells in alopecia areata. Here immunoSEQ multiplex PCR was the method, and the copy in TCRdb shows in-frame clones only, minus some. Of 270,000 or so clones in the sample, roughly 64% were seen once. The starting material was CD4+ T cells sorted from blood, obtained at week 24, from a patient treated with tofacitinib. Receptor source: a human donor with alopecia areata. CDR3s include the opening cysteine and the closing phenylalanine or tryptophan. D genes are given only for firm matches. Only some rows state a clone size, as once, few, many or a class for expanded clones.

clone size: NA
D gene: NA
J gene: TRBJ2-7
V gene: TRBV6-5
CDR3 protein: CASSQNRAYEQYF
CDR3 DNA: TGTGCCAGCAGTCAAAACAGAGCCTACGAGCAGTACTTC

clone size: NA
D gene: NA
J gene: TRBJ1-6
V gene: TRBV15
CDR3 protein: CATSRDIRTRVHF
CDR3 DNA: TGTGCCACCAGCAGAGATATAAGGACTCGGGTCCACTTT

clone size: few
D gene: NA
J gene: TRBJ2-5
V gene: TRBV29-1
CDR3 protein: CSARQGLGETQYF
CDR3 DNA: TGCAGCGCTAGACAGGGACTTGGCGAGACCCAGTACTTC

clone size: NA
D gene: TRBD1
J gene: TRBJ1-2
V gene: TRBV2
CDR3 protein: CASSDSKTGSGYTF
CDR3 DNA: TGTGCCAGCAGTGACTCTAAGACAGGGTCGGGCTACACCTTC

clone size: NA
D gene: NA
J gene: TRBJ1-2
V gene: TRBV30
CDR3 protein: CAWRANRAYGYTF
CDR3 DNA: TGTGCCTGGAGGGCGAACAGGGCCTATGGCTACACCTTC

clone size: few
D gene: TRBD1
J gene: TRBJ2-7
V gene: TRBV28
CDR3 protein: CASSYFDRVEQYF
CDR3 DNA: TGTGCCAGCAGTTACTTCGACAGGGTCGAGCAGTACTTC

clone size: NA
D gene: NA
J gene: TRBJ1-1
V gene: TRBV27
CDR3 protein: CASSSLSGAEAFF
CDR3 DNA: TGTGCCAGCAGTTCCCTATCCGGGGCTGAAGCTTTCTTT

clone size: NA
D gene: NA
J gene: TRBJ2-5
V gene: TRBV5-1
CDR3 protein: CASSLEGEGTQYF
CDR3 DNA: TGCGCCAGCAGCTTGGAGGGGGAAGGGACCCAGTACTTC

clone size: few
D gene: NA
J gene: TRBJ1-2
V gene: TRBV4-1
CDR3 protein: CASSPPPTPTYGYTF
CDR3 DNA: TGCGCCAGCAGCCCTCCTCCAACGCCCACCTATGGCTACACCTTC

clone size: NA
D gene: NA
J gene: TRBJ1-2
V gene: TRBV7-2
CDR3 protein: CASSLARTDYGYTF
CDR3 DNA: TGTGCCAGCAGCTTGGCGCGGACTGATTATGGCTACACCTTC

clone size: NA
D gene: NA
J gene: TRBJ1-4
V gene: TRBV29-1
CDR3 protein: CSAARTTNEKLFF
CDR3 DNA: TGCAGCGCCGCGCGCACAACTAATGAAAAACTGTTTTTT

clone size: NA
D gene: TRBD2
J gene: TRBJ2-3
V gene: TRBV7-9
CDR3 protein: CASSLVVLAGASSTDTQYF
CDR3 DNA: TGTGCCAGCAGCTTGGTGGTACTAGCGGGGGCCAGCAGCACAGATACGCAGTATTTT

clone size: NA
D gene: NA
J gene: TRBJ2-7
V gene: TRBV28
CDR3 protein: CASSSPYEQYF
CDR3 DNA: TGTGCCAGCAGTTCCCCCTACGAGCAGTACTTC

clone size: NA
D gene: NA
J gene: TRBJ1-2
V gene: TRBV29-1
CDR3 protein: CSVDAGTGYTF
CDR3 DNA: TGCAGCGTTGACGCGGGAACGGGCTACACCTTC

clone size: NA
D gene: NA
J gene: TRBJ2-5
V gene: TRBV7-2
CDR3 protein: CASSPYNGQETQYF
CDR3 DNA: TGTGCCAGCAGCCCGTACAACGGCCAAGAGACCCAGTACTTC

clone size: few
D gene: TRBD2
J gene: TRBJ2-7
V gene: TRBV29-1
CDR3 protein: CSVVLAGDNNYEQYF
CDR3 DNA: TGCAGCGTTGTACTAGCGGGGGACAACAACTACGAGCAGTACTTC

clone size: NA
D gene: NA
J gene: TRBJ2-3
V gene: TRBV30
CDR3 protein: CAWSRDREVDTQYF
CDR3 DNA: TGTGCCTGGAGCCGCGACAGGGAGGTGGATACGCAGTATTTT

clone size: NA
D gene: NA
J gene: TRBJ1-1
V gene: TRBV29-1
CDR3 protein: CSVESREGTEAFF
CDR3 DNA: TGCAGCGTTGAGTCCAGGGAGGGGACTGAAGCTTTCTTT

clone size: few
D gene: NA
J gene: TRBJ1-2
V gene: TRBV7-2
CDR3 protein: CASHRGANYGYTF
CDR3 DNA: TGTGCCAGCCATCGGGGAGCTAACTATGGCTACACCTTC

clone size: NA
D gene: TRBD2
J gene: TRBJ2-7
V gene: TRBV25-1
CDR3 protein: CASRRSGGYEQYF
CDR3 DNA: TGTGCCAGCAGAAGGAGCGGGGGCTACGAGCAGTACTTC

clone size: NA
D gene: NA
J gene: TRBJ1-2
V gene: TRBV7-3
CDR3 protein: CASRSAQGNRGYTF
CDR3 DNA: TGTGCCAGCAGATCGGCGCAGGGAAATAGAGGCTACACCTTC

clone size: NA
D gene: NA
J gene: TRBJ2-3
V gene: TRBV2
CDR3 protein: CASRSRTDTQYF
CDR3 DNA: TGTGCCAGTCGGAGCCGCACAGATACGCAGTATTTT

clone size: NA
D gene: NA
J gene: TRBJ2-1
V gene: TRBV28
CDR3 protein: CASKSYNEQFF
CDR3 DNA: TGTGCCAGTAAATCCTACAATGAGCAGTTCTTC

clone size: NA
D gene: TRBD2
J gene: TRBJ2-2
V gene: TRBV5-5
CDR3 protein: CASSPTGLTRNTGELFF
CDR3 DNA: TGTGCCAGCAGCCCAACGGGACTAACGAGGAACACCGGGGAGCTGTTTTTT

clone size: NA
D gene: TRBD1
J gene: TRBJ1-4
V gene: TRBV4-3
CDR3 protein: CASSQDLGTALVVFEKLFF
CDR3 DNA: TGCGCCAGCAGCCAAGATCTTGGGACAGCCCTGGTCGTATTCGAAAAACTGTTTTTT

clone size: few
D gene: TRBD2
J gene: TRBJ2-1
V gene: TRBV15
CDR3 protein: CATSRVLAGGPYNEQFF
CDR3 DNA: TGTGCCACCAGCAGAGTCTTGGCGGGGGGGCCCTACAATGAGCAGTTCTTC

clone size: NA
D gene: NA
J gene: TRBJ2-6
V gene: TRBV4-1
CDR3 protein: CASSQPLAYYSGANVLTF
CDR3 DNA: TGCGCCAGCAGCCAACCCTTGGCCTACTACTCTGGGGCCAACGTCCTGACTTTC

clone size: NA
D gene: TRBD2
J gene: TRBJ2-2
V gene: TRBV30
CDR3 protein: CAWSSGGAGELFF
CDR3 DNA: TGTGCCTGGAGTTCCGGGGGGGCCGGGGAGCTGTTTTTT

clone size: once
D gene: TRBD1
J gene: TRBJ1-5
V gene: TRBV6-1
CDR3 protein: CASSEWDRINQPQHF
CDR3 DNA: TGTGCCAGCAGTGAATGGGACAGGATAAATCAGCCCCAGCATTTT

clone size: NA
D gene: NA
J gene: TRBJ1-5
V gene: TRBV4-1
CDR3 protein: CASSQEEVYSNQPQHF
CDR3 DNA: TGCGCCAGCAGCCAAGAAGAGGTCTATAGCAATCAGCCCCAGCATTTT

clone size: NA
D gene: NA
J gene: TRBJ2-3
V gene: TRBV5-1
CDR3 protein: CASSGVDKTETDTQYF
CDR3 DNA: TGCGCCAGCAGCGGAGTCGACAAGACGGAGACAGATACGCAGTATTTT

clone size: NA
D gene: NA
J gene: TRBJ1-2
V gene: TRBV30
CDR3 protein: CAWSVKGGYGYTF
CDR3 DNA: TGTGCCTGGAGTGTAAAAGGTGGTTATGGCTACACCTTC

clone size: NA
D gene: NA
J gene: TRBJ2-7
V gene: TRBV5-1
CDR3 protein: CASSLEWPSDEQYF
CDR3 DNA: TGCGCCAGCAGCTTGGAATGGCCAAGCGACGAGCAGTACTTC

clone size: NA
D gene: TRBD2
J gene: TRBJ2-7
V gene: TRBV4-1
CDR3 protein: CASSHSLADKYEQYF
CDR3 DNA: TGCGCCAGCAGCCACTCACTAGCGGATAAATACGAGCAGTACTTC

clone size: NA
D gene: TRBD1
J gene: TRBJ2-3
V gene: TRBV7-9
CDR3 protein: CASSPDRGLADTQYF
CDR3 DNA: TGTGCCAGCAGCCCCGACAGGGGGCTAGCAGATACGCAGTATTTT

clone size: NA
D gene: NA
J gene: TRBJ1-2
V gene: TRBV5-1
CDR3 protein: CASSPEPTTPYGYTF
CDR3 DNA: TGCGCCAGCAGCCCGGAACCTACCACCCCCTATGGCTACACCTTC

clone size: NA
D gene: NA
J gene: TRBJ1-1
V gene: TRBV2
CDR3 protein: CASSLREVGAFF
CDR3 DNA: TGTGCCAGCAGTCTCCGGGAGGTAGGAGCTTTCTTT

clone size: NA
D gene: NA
J gene: TRBJ2-3
V gene: TRBV5-4
CDR3 protein: CASSRLTDTQYF
CDR3 DNA: TGTGCCAGCAGCCGGCTTACAGATACGCAGTATTTT

clone size: few
D gene: NA
J gene: TRBJ2-5
V gene: TRBV2
CDR3 protein: CASMRGSQETQYF
CDR3 DNA: TGTGCCAGCATGCGGGGCTCGCAAGAGACCCAGTACTTC

clone size: NA
D gene: TRBD1
J gene: TRBJ2-7
V gene: TRBV27
CDR3 protein: CASSPRDRGTEQYF
CDR3 DNA: TGTGCCAGCAGTCCCCGGGACAGGGGGACCGAGCAGTACTTC

clone size: NA
D gene: TRBD1
J gene: TRBJ2-7
V gene: TRBV5-6
CDR3 protein: CASHRARQGTYEQYF
CDR3 DNA: TGTGCCAGCCATAGGGCCCGACAGGGAACCTACGAGCAGTACTTC

clone size: NA
D gene: TRBD2
J gene: TRBJ2-5
V gene: TRBV5-6
CDR3 protein: CASSFRKAGAAMGAQYF
CDR3 DNA: TGTGCCAGCAGCTTCAGGAAGGCGGGAGCCGCCATGGGAGCCCAGTACTTC

clone size: NA
D gene: NA
J gene: TRBJ2-3
V gene: TRBV7-2
CDR3 protein: CASSPGRADTQYF
CDR3 DNA: TGTGCCAGCAGCCCCGGGCGAGCAGATACGCAGTATTTT

clone size: NA
D gene: NA
J gene: TRBJ1-2
V gene: TRBV6-5
CDR3 protein: CASSGNNYGYTF
CDR3 DNA: TGTGCCAGCAGTGGGAACAACTATGGCTACACCTTC

clone size: few
D gene: TRBD2
J gene: TRBJ2-1
V gene: TRBV19
CDR3 protein: CASTETSGAPNEQFF
CDR3 DNA: TGTGCCAGTACCGAGACTAGCGGGGCGCCCAATGAGCAGTTCTTC

clone size: NA
D gene: NA
J gene: TRBJ2-7
V gene: TRBV15
CDR3 protein: CATSRVGTHSYEQYF
CDR3 DNA: TGTGCCACCAGCAGAGTCGGGACACACTCCTACGAGCAGTACTTC

clone size: NA
D gene: NA
J gene: TRBJ2-3
V gene: TRBV5-4
CDR3 protein: CASRLKGKGGTDTQYF
CDR3 DNA: TGTGCCAGCAGGCTGAAGGGGAAGGGGGGCACAGATACGCAGTATTTT

clone size: NA
D gene: TRBD1
J gene: TRBJ2-6
V gene: TRBV5-1
CDR3 protein: CASSFGTGGAGANVLTF
CDR3 DNA: TGCGCCAGCAGCTTCGGGACAGGGGGCGCTGGGGCCAACGTCCTGACTTTC

clone size: few
D gene: NA
J gene: TRBJ2-1
V gene: TRBV29-1
CDR3 protein: CSASGLTAYNEQFF
CDR3 DNA: TGCAGCGCGTCCGGTCTGACCGCCTACAATGAGCAGTTCTTC

clone size: few
D gene: NA
J gene: TRBJ2-3
V gene: TRBV2
CDR3 protein: CASSVWSTHDTQYF
CDR3 DNA: TGTGCCAGCAGTGTTTGGTCAACTCACGATACGCAGTATTTT

clone size: NA
D gene: NA
J gene: TRBJ1-5
V gene: TRBV25-1
CDR3 protein: CASSDSGAPQPQHF
CDR3 DNA: TGTGCCAGCAGTGATTCAGGGGCCCCTCAGCCCCAGCATTTT

clone size: few
D gene: TRBD1
J gene: TRBJ2-7
V gene: TRBV6-5
CDR3 protein: CASSSANGQDNEQYF
CDR3 DNA: TGTGCCAGCAGTTCCGCAAACGGACAGGATAACGAGCAGTACTTC

clone size: NA
D gene: NA
J gene: TRBJ1-2
V gene: TRBV25-1
CDR3 protein: CASSALVEGRFKGYTF
CDR3 DNA: TGTGCCAGCAGTGCCCTGGTGGAAGGGCGTTTTAAAGGCTACACCTTC

clone size: NA
D gene: TRBD1
J gene: TRBJ2-1
V gene: TRBV29-1
CDR3 protein: CSVGTGESYNEQFF
CDR3 DNA: TGCAGCGTCGGCACAGGGGAATCCTACAATGAGCAGTTCTTC

clone size: NA
D gene: NA
J gene: TRBJ2-7
V gene: TRBV7-9
CDR3 protein: CASSLRGSMGSEQYF
CDR3 DNA: TGTGCCAGCAGCTTACGGGGATCAATGGGGAGCGAGCAGTACTTC

clone size: NA
D gene: NA
J gene: TRBJ1-6
V gene: TRBV4-1
CDR3 protein: CASSQGRGIGNSPLHF
CDR3 DNA: TGCGCCAGCAGCCAAGGTCGAGGGATTGGTAATTCACCCCTCCACTTT